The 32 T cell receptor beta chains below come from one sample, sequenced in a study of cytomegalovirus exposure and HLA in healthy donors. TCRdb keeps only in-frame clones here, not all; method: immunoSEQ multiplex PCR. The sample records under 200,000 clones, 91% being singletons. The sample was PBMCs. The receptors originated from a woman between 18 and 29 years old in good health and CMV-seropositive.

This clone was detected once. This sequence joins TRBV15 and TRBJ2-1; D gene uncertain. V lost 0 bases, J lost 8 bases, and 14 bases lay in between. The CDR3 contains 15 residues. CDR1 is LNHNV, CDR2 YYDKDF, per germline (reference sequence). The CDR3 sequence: CATSRDRPSRDEQFF. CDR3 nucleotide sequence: TGTGCCACCAGCAGAGACAGGCCTTCCCGCGATGAGCAGTTCTTC.

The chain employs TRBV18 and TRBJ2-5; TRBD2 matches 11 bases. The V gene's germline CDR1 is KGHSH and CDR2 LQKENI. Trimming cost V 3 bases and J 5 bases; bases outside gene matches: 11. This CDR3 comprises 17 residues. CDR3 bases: TGTGCCAGCTCACCGGGAGGGACTAGCGGACCCGACGAGACCCAGTACTTC. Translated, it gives CASSPGGTSGPDETQYF.

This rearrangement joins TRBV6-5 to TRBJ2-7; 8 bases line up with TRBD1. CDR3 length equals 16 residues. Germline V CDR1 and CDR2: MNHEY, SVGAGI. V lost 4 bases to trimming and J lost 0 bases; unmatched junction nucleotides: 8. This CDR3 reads CASSLQGGISSYEQYF. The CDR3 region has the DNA TGTGCCAGCAGTTTACAGGGGGGCATAAGCTCCTACGAGCAGTACTTC.

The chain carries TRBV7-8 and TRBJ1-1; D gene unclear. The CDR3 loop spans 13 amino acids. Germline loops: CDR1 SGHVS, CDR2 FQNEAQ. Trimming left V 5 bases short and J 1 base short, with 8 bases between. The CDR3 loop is CASSARSNTEAFF. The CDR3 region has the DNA TGTGCCAGCAGCGCGCGGTCGAACACTGAAGCTTTCTTT.

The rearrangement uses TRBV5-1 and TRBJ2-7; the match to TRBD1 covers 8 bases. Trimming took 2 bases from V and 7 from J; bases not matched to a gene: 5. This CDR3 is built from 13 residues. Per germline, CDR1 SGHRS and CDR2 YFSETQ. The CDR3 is CASSFQGAIEQYF. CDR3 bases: TGCGCCAGCAGCTTCCAGGGGGCAATTGAGCAGTACTTC.

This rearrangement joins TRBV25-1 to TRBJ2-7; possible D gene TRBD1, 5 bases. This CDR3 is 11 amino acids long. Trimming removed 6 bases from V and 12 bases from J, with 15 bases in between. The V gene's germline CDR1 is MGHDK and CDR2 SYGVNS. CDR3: CASSELGPLYF. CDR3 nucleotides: TGTGCCAGCAGCGAACTGGGGCCGCTGTACTTC.

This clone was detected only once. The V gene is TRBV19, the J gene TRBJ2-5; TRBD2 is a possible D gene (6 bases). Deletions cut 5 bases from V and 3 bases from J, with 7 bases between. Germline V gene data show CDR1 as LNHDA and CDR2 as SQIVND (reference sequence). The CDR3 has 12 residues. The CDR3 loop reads CASSRGEETQYF. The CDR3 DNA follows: TGTGCCAGTAGTCGCGGGGAAGAGACCCAGTACTTC.

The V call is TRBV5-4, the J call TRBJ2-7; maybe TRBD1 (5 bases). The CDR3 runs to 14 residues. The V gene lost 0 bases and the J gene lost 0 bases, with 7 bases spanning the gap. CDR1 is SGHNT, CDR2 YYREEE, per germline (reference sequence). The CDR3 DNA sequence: TGTGCCAGCAGCTTGGAGGACAACTCCTACGAGCAGTACTTC. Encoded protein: CASSLEDNSYEQYF. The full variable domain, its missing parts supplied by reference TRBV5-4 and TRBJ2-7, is ETGVTQSPTHLIKTRGQQVTLRCSSQSGHNTVSWYQQALGQGPQFIFQYYREEENGRGNFPPRFSGLQFPNYSSELNVNALELDDSALYLCASSLEDNSYEQYFGPGTRLTVT.

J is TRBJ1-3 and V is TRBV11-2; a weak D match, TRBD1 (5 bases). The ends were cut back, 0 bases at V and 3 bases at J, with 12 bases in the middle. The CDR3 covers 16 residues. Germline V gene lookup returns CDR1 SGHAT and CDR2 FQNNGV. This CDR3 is CASSLEGTGLGNTIYF. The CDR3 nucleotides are TGTGCCAGCAGCTTAGAGGGAACAGGTCTTGGAAACACCATATATTTT.

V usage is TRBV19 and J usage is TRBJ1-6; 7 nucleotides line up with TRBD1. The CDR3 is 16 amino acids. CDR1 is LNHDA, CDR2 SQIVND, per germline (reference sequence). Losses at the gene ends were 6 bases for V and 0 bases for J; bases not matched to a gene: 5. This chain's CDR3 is CASSGGQNSYNSPLHF. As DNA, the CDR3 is TGTGCCAGTAGCGGGGGACAGAACTCCTATAATTCACCCCTCCACTTT.

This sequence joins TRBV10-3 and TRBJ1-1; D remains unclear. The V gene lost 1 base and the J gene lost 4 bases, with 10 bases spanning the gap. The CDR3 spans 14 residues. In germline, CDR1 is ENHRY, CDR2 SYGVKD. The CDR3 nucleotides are TGTGCCATCAGTGAGTATTACCGGGGCACTGAAGCTTTCTTT. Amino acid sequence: CAISEYYRGTEAFF.

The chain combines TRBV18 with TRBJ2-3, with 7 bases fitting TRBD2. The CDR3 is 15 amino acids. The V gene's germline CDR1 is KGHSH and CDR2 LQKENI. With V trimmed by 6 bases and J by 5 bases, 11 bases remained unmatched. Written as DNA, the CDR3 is TGTGCCAGCTCCCCCTCCAGCGGGATAAGAGATACGCAGTATTTT. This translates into CASSPSSGIRDTQYF.

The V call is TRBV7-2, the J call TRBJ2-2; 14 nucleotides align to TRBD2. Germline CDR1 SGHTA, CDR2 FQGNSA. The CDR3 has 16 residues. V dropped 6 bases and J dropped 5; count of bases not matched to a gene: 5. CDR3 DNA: TGTGCCAGCAGAGGGACTAGCGGGAGTGGGACCGGGGAGCTGTTTTTT. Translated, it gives CASRGTSGSGTGELFF.

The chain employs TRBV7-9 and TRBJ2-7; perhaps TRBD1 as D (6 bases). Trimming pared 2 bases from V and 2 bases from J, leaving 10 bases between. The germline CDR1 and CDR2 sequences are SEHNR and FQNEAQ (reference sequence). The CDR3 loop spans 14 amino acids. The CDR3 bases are TGTGCCAGCAGCTTACTCGGACAGCCCTACGAGCAGTACTTC. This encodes CASSLLGQPYEQYF.

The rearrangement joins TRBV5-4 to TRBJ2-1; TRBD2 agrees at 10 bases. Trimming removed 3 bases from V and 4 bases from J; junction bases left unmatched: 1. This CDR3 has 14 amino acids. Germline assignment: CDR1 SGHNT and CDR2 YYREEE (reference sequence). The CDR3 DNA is TGTGCCAGCAGCTCACTAGCGGGGTACAATGAGCAGTTCTTC. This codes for CASSSLAGYNEQFF.

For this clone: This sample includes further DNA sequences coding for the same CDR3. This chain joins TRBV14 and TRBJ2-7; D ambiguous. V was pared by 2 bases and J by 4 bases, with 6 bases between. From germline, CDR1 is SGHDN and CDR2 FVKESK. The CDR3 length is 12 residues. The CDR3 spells CASSQTAYEQYF. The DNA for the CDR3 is TGTGCCAGCAGCCAAACAGCTTACGAGCAGTACTTC.

The CDR3 loop is CSAPMNTEAFF. The CDR3 DNA sequence: TGCAGTGCCCCCATGAACACTGAAGCTTTCTTT. V and J are TRBV20-1 and TRBJ1-1, with D unclear. The CDR3 consists of 11 residues. Trimming left V 6 bases short and J 0 bases short, with 5 bases between. The germline gives CDR1 DFQATT, CDR2 SNEGSKA (reference sequence).

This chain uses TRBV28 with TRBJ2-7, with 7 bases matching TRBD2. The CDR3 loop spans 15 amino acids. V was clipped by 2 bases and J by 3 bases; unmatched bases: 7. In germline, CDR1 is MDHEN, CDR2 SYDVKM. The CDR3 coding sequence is TGTGCCAGCAGTTTAGTTCGGGACTATCTCTACGAGCAGTACTTC. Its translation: CASSLVRDYLYEQYF.

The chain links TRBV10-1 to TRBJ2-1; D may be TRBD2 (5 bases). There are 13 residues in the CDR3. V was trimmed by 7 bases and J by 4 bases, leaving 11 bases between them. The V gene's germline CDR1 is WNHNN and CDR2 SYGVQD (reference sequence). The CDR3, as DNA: TGCGCCAGCACGGGCGGACTTTACAATGAGCAGTTCTTC. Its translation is CASTGGLYNEQFF.

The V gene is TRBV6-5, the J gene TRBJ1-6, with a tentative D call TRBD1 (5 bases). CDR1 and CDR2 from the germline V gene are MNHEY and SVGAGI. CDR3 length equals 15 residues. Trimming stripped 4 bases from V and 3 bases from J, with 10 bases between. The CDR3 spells CASSSSGIYNSPLHF. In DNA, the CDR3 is TGTGCCAGCAGTTCATCAGGGATCTATAATTCACCCCTCCACTTT.

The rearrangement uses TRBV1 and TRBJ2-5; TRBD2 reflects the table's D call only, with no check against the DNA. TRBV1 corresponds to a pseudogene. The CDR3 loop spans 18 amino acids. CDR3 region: CTSSQDCGRPLVRETQYF. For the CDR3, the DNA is TGCACCAGCAGCCAAGATTGCGGGAGGCCCCTTGTGCGAGAGACCCAGTACTTC.

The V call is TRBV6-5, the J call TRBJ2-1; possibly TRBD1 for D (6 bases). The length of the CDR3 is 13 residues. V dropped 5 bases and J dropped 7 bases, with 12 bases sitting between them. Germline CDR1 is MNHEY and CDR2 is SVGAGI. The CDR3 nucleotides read TGTGCCAGCAGTAAGGACAGTCAAAATGAGCAGTTCTTC. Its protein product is CASSKDSQNEQFF.

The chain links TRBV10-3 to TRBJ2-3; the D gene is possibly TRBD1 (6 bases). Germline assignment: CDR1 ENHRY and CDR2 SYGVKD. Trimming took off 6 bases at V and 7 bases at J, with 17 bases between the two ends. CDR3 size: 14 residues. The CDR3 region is CAIRGTLGTNTQYF. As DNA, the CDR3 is TGTGCCATCAGAGGGACGCTGGGGACAAATACGCAGTATTTT.

This CDR3 is CASSLLRERAGELFF. As DNA, the CDR3 is TGTGCCAGCAGTTTGCTCCGGGAACGGGCCGGGGAGCTGTTTTTT. The chain couples TRBV28 to TRBJ2-2; D is possibly TRBD2 (5 bases). The CDR3 contains 15 residues. The germline V gene encodes CDR1 MDHEN and CDR2 SYDVKM. The V end lost 3 bases, the J end lost 6 bases, and 14 bases lay between the germline ends. The complete variable domain, with remaining parts taken from reference TRBV28 and TRBJ2-2, reads DVKVTQSSRYLVKRTGEKVFLECVQDMDHENMFWYRQDPGLGLRLIYFSYDVKMKEKGDIPEGYSVSREKKERFSLILESASTNQTSMYLCASSLLRERAGELFFGEGSRLTVL.

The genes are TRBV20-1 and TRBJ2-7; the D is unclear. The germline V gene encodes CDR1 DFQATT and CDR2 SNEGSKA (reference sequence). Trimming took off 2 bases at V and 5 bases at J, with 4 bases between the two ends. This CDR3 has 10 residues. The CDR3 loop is CSARLHEQYF. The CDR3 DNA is TGCAGTGCTAGACTACACGAGCAGTACTTC.

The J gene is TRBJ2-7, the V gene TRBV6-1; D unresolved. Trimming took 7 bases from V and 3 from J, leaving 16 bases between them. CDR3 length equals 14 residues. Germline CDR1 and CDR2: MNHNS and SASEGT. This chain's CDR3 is CASNPPRSIYEQYF. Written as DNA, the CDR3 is TGTGCCAGCAACCCGCCTAGATCGATCTACGAGCAGTACTTC.

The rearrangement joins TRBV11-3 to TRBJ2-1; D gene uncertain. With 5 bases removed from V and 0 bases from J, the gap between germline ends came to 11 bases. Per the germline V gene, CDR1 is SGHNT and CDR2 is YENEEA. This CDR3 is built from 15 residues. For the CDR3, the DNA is TGTGCCAGCAGCCCCCGTGGCAGCTCCTACAATGAGCAGTTCTTC. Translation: CASSPRGSSYNEQFF.

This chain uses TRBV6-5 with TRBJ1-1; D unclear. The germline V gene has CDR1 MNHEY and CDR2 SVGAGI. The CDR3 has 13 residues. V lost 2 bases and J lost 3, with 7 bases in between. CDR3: CASSYRRDTEAFF. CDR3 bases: TGTGCCAGCAGTTACCGGCGGGACACTGAAGCTTTCTTT.

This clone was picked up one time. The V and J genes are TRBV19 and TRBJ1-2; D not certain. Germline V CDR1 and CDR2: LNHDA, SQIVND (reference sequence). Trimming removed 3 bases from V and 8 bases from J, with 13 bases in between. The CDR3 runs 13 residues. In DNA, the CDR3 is TGTGCCAGTAGTATCCGCAACAAGATCGGCTACACCTTC. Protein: CASSIRNKIGYTF.

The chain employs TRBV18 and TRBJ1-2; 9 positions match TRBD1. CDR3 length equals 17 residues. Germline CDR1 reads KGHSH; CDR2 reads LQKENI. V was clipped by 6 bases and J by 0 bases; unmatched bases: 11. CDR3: CASSPGTGSSANYGYTF. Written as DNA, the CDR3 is TGTGCCAGCTCCCCCGGGACAGGGTCGTCCGCTAACTATGGCTACACCTTC.

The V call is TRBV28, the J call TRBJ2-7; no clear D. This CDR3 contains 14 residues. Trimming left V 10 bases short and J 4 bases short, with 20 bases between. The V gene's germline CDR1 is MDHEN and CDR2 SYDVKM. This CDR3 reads CATKKALVIYEQYF. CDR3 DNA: TGTGCCACCAAAAAGGCCCTAGTTATTTACGAGCAGTACTTC.

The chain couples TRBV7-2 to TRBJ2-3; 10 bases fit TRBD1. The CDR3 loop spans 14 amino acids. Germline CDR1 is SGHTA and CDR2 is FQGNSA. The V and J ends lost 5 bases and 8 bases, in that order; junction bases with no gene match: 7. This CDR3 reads CASSARQGAITQYF. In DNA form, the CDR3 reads TGTGCCAGCAGCGCCCGACAGGGGGCGATTACGCAGTATTTT.